Sequencing of this TCR beta chain was carried out in a study of CD8+CD57+ T cells in acquired aplastic anemia. Overall study: Sorted CD4+ and CD8+ cells gave an average of about 3.4 ug of DNA. Study results and limitations: Overlap between patients and controls comprised roughly 30 CD8+ CDR3 sequences.

The V gene's germline CDR1 is SGHNT and CDR2 YENEEA. Trimming cost V 5 bases and J 5 bases; bases outside gene matches: 7. CDR3 length: 14 amino acids. Selection for sequencing was limited to patients who had shown CD8+CD57+ cell expansion by flow cytometry. Every patient had severe acquired aplastic anemia. Blood sampling was performed on the patients, and none of them had received therapy by then. Profiling that covered TCR beta VDJ and CDR3 relied on genomic DNA as its template. TCRdb re-analysed the reads in MiXCR, keeping a single row per CDR3 protein. This repertoire shows 160,000 or so distinct CDR3 sequences, roughly 43% found once; its top ten account for about 3%. This clonotype was found many times. The antigen is not known.

The TCR comes from a human donor with aplastic anemia. Sequencing was performed on sorted CD4+, CD8+, or CD8+CD57+ T cells (not recorded which) from PBMCs. This rearrangement joins TRBV11-3 to TRBJ2-7; 9 nucleotides agree with TRBD1. CDR3 sequence reads: CASSGQGIIDEQYF. The CDR3 region has the DNA TGTGCCAGCAGCGGACAGGGGATAATCGACGAGCAGTACTTC.